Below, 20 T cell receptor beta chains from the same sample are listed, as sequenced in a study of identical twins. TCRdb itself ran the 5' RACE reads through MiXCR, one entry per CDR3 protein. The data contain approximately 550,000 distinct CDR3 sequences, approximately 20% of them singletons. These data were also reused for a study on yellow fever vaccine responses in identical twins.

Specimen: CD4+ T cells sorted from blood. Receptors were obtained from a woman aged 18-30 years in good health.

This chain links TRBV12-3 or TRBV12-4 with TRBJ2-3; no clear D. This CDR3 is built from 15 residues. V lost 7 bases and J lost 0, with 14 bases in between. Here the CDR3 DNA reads TGTGCCAGCACCCCGACCCCCTTTAGCACAGATACGCAGTATTTT. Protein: CASTPTPFSTDTQYF.

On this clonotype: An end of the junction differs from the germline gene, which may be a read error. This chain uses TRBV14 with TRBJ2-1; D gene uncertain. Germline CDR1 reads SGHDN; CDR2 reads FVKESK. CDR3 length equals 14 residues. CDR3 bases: TGTGCCAGCAGCCAAGATACCGTCTACAATGAGAAGTTCTTC. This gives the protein CASSQDTVYNEKFF.

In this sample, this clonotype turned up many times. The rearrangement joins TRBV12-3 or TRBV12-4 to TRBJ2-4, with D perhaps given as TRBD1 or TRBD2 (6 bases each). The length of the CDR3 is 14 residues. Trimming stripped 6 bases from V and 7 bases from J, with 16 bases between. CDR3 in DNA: TGTGCCAGCAGCGAGACAGGAGGGGGTAACATTCAGTACTTC. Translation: CASSETGGGNIQYF.

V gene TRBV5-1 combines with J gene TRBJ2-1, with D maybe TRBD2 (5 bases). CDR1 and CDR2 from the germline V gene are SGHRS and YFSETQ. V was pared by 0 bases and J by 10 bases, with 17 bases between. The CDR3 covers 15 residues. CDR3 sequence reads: CASSLGPTRPGEQFF. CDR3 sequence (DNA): TGCGCCAGCAGCTTGGGGCCCACCAGACCGGGGGAGCAGTTCTTC.

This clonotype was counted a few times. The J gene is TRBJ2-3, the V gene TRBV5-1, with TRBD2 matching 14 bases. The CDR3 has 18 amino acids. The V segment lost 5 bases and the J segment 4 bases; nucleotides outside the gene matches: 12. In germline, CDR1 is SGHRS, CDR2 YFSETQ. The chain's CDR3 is CASRGDPTSGRVADTQYF. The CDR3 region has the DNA TGCGCCAGCAGGGGCGATCCGACTAGCGGGAGGGTGGCAGATACGCAGTATTTT.

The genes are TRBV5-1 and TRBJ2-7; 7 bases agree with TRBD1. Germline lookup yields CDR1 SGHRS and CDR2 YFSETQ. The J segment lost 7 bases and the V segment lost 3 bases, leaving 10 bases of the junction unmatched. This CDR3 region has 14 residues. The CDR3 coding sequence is TGCGCCAGCAGCTCTTCCGACAGGGCGGGTGAGCAGTACTTC. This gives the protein CASSSSDRAGEQYF.

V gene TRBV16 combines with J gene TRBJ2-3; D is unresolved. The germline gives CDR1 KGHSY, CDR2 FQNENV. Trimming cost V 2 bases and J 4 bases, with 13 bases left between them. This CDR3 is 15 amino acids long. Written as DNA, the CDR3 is TGTGCCAGCAGCCAAGGATCTAGTTTGGCAGATACGCAGTATTTT. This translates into CASSQGSSLADTQYF.

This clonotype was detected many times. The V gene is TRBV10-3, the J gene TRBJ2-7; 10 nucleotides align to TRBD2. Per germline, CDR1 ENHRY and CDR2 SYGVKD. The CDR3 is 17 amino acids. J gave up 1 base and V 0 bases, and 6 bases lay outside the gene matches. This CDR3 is CAISESLAGERSYEQYF. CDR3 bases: TGTGCCATCAGTGAGTCGCTAGCGGGAGAAAGGTCCTACGAGCAGTACTTC.

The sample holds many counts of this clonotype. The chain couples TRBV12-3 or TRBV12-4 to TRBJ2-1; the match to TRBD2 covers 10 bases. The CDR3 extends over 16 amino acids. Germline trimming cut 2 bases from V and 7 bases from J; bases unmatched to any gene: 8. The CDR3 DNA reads TGTGCCAGCAGTTTAAGGGCTAGCGGGAGCAGGAATGAGCAGTTCTTC. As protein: CASSLRASGSRNEQFF.

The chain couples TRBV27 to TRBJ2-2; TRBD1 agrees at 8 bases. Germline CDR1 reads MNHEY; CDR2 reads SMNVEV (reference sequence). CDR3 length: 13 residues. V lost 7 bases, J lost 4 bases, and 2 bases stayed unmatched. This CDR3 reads CASTDRGTGELFF. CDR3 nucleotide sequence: TGTGCCAGCACTGACAGGGGCACCGGGGAGCTGTTTTTT.

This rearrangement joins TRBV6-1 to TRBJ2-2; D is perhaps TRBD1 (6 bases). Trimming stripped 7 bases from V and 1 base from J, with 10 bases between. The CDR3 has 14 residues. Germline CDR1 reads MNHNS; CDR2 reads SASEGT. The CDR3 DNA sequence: TGTGCCAGCATCCCGGGACAGAACACCGGGGAGCTGTTTTTT. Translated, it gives CASIPGQNTGELFF.

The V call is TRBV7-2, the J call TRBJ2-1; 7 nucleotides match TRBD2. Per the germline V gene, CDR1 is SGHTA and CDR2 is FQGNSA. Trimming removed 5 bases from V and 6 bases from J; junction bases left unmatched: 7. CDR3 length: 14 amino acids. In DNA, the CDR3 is TGTGCCAGCAGCCCCACGCGGGGGACCAATGAGCAGTTCTTC. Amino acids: CASSPTRGTNEQFF. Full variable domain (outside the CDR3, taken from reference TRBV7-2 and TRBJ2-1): GAGVSQSPSNKVTEKGKDVELRCDPISGHTALYWYRQSLGQGLEFLIYFQGNSAPDKSGLPSDRFSAERTGGSVSTLTIQRTQQEDSAVYLCASSPTRGTNEQFFGPGTRLTVL.

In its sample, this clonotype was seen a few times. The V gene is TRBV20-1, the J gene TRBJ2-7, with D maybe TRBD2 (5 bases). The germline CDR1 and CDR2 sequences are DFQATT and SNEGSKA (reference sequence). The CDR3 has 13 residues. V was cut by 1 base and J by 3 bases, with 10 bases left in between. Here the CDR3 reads CSARGVAGYEQYF. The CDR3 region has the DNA TGCAGTGCTAGAGGGGTGGCGGGCTACGAGCAGTACTTC.

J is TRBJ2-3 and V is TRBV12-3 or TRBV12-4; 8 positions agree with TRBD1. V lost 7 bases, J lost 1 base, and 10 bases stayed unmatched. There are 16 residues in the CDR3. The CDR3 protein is CASNKAGTGGTDTQYF. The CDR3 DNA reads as TGTGCCAGCAACAAGGCCGGGACAGGAGGCACAGATACGCAGTATTTT.

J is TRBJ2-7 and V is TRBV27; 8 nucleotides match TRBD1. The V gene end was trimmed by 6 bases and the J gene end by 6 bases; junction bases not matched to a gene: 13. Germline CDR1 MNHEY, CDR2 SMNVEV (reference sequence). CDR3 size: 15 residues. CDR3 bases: TGTGCCAGCAGGGACAGGGCCGCCGTCCGGGGCGAGCAGTACTTC. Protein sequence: CASRDRAAVRGEQYF.

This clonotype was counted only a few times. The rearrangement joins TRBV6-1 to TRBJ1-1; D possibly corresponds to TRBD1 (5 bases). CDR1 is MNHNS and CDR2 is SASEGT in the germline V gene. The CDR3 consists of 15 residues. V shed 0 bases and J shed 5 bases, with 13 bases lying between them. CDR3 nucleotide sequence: TGTGCCAGCAGTGAAGCCTGGGGGGGAGGAACTGAAGCTTTCTTT. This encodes CASSEAWGGGTEAFF.

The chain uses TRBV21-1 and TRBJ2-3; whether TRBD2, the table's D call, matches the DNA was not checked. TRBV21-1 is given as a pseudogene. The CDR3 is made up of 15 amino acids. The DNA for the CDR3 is TGTGCCAGCAGCAGGAGCGGGAGGATTGCAGATACGCAGTATTTT. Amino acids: CASSRSGRIADTQYF.

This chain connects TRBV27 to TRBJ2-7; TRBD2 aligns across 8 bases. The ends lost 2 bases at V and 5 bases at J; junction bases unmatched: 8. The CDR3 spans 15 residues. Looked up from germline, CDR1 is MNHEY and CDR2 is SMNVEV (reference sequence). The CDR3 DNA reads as TGTGCCAGCAGTTTAATCGCGGGAGGAAGCCACGAGCAGTACTTC. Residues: CASSLIAGGSHEQYF.

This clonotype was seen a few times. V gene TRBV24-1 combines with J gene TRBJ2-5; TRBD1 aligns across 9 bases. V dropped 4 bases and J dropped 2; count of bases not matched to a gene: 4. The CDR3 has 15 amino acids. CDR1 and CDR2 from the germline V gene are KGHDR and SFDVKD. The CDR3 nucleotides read TGTGCCACCAGTGACCCCGGGACAGGGCAAGAGACCCAGTACTTC. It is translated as CATSDPGTGQETQYF.

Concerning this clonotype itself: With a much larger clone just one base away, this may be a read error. CDR3 region: CASSPDTYYGYTF. CDR3 DNA: TGTGCCAGCTCACCGGACACCTACTATGGCTACACCTTC. V and J are TRBV18 and TRBJ1-2, with D possibly being TRBD1 (5 bases). V lost 3 bases to trimming and J lost 3 bases, with 8 bases between them. Looked up from germline, CDR1 is KGHSH and CDR2 is LQKENI. The CDR3 covers 13 residues.